A selection of T cell receptor beta chains follows, all from one sample in a study of T cell responses to AZD1222 COVID-19 vaccine. Generated by immunoSEQ multiplex PCR, the TCRdb table keeps only in-frame clones and is missing some. The sample lists tens of thousands of clones, around 90% seen once, with around 30% in the top ten. The specimen comprised peripheral blood, sampled 28 days after the second AZD1222 dose. These receptors all come from an adult who received the AZD1222 COVID-19 vaccine. CDR3s include the opening cysteine and the closing phenylalanine or tryptophan.

V gene: TRBV27
CDR3 protein: CASSSRDVFTDTQYF

V gene: TRBV30
CDR3 protein: CAWSVRDGSSGNTIYF

V gene: TRBV30
CDR3 protein: CAWSPNWATGKNIQYF

V gene: TRBV2
CDR3 protein: CASKMATDTQYF

V gene: TRBV5-4
CDR3 protein: CASSLNDAYYGYTF

V gene: TRBV28
CDR3 protein: CASSFEGDGSTEAFF

V gene: TRBV28
CDR3 protein: CASSLYLGSNQPQHF

V gene: TRBV4-1
CDR3 protein: CASSLTPGQNYEQYF

V gene: TRBV5-1
CDR3 protein: CASSLGLGAGANNEQFF

V gene: TRBV6-5
CDR3 protein: CASRGLGRVNTEAFF

V gene: TRBV29-1
CDR3 protein: CSVETPNVYGYTF

V gene: TRBV4-3
CDR3 protein: CASSRSPSRTENIQYF

V gene: TRBV2
CDR3 protein: CASTLQEIHEQYF

V gene: TRBV10-2
CDR3 protein: CASSSSGTDYEQYF

V gene: TRBV2
CDR3 protein: CASSRLAGDVTDTQYF

V gene: TRBV27
CDR3 protein: CASSLSGNEQFF

V gene: TRBV27
CDR3 protein: CASRDVGGSPLHF

V gene: TRBV7-8
CDR3 protein: CASSLGGRYAETQYF

V gene: TRBV2
CDR3 protein: CASSEARTGAEQYF

V gene: TRBV4-3
CDR3 protein: CASSQELSAYGYTF

V gene: TRBV6-2/TRBV6-3
CDR3 protein: CASSYPGGGNIQYF

V gene: TRBV5-1
CDR3 protein: CASSSTGLSTDTQYF

V gene: TRBV7-2
CDR3 protein: CASSLVSSGRAISDTQYF

V gene: TRBV6-4
CDR3 protein: CASSDEEGQPQHF

V gene: TRBV28
CDR3 protein: CARFPGTFLRFFGDEQFF

V gene: TRBV2
CDR3 protein: CASSGTSFNEQFF

V gene: TRBV4-3
CDR3 protein: CASSQEISVGQYF

V gene: TRBV19
CDR3 protein: CASSVQGNQPQHF

V gene: TRBV10-3
CDR3 protein: CAISSQGALGYTF

V gene: TRBV4-2
CDR3 protein: CASSQASVTTNTGELFF

V gene: TRBV11-2
CDR3 protein: CASRMNWGKNIQYF

V gene: TRBV6-5
CDR3 protein: CASISSGTANYGYTF

V gene: TRBV13
CDR3 protein: CASSIAGRTQETQYF

V gene: TRBV7-9
CDR3 protein: CASSLTGSTEAFF

V gene: TRBV9
CDR3 protein: CASSVGLAGAEQYF

V gene: TRBV27
CDR3 protein: CASSLEQGTASTDTQYF

V gene: TRBV5-8
CDR3 protein: CASSFSRDRVFSGNTIYF

V gene: TRBV2
CDR3 protein: CASSVAGLNQPQHF

V gene: TRBV7-2
CDR3 protein: CASSRDTNYGYTF